Presented here are 5 T cell receptor beta chains from one specimen sequenced in a study of blood T cells in healthy people across ages. It was with a sample-barcoded 5' primer and a J-beta primer mix that a second PCR of roughly 6 to 12 cycles was run. From the 5' RACE reads, TCRdb called clonotypes with MiXCR, one entry per CDR3 protein. The sample has roughly 560,000 distinct CDR3 sequences; approximately 25% are singletons. This sample was also put to use in a study of T cells of mothers and their children.

Sequenced material: blood. The receptors stem from a boy aged 10-17 years in good health.

The CDR3 nucleotides are TGTGCCAGCAGCAGGACTACTAACCTCTACGAGCAGTACTTC. It codes for CASSRTTNLYEQYF. V and J are TRBV7-9 and TRBJ2-7, with D maybe TRBD2 (6 bases). The germline V gene encodes CDR1 SEHNR and CDR2 FQNEAQ (reference sequence). CDR3 size: 14 residues. V shed 5 bases and J shed 3 bases, with 14 bases lying between them.

This clonotype occurred a few times. J is TRBJ1-1 and V is TRBV29-1; D is unclear. Germline V gene lookup returns CDR1 SQVTM and CDR2 ANQGSEA. V was clipped by 2 bases and J by 4 bases, with 11 bases between them. The CDR3 has 13 amino acids. For the CDR3, the DNA is TGCAGCGTTGAACTGGGCTCAAGCACTGAAGCTTTCTTT. It codes for CSVELGSSTEAFF.

This clonotype came up a few times. The rearrangement uses TRBV4-3 and TRBJ2-2, with 11 bases aligning to TRBD2. CDR3 length: 17 residues. Germline V gives CDR1 LGHNA, CDR2 YSLEER. The J segment lost 4 bases and the V segment lost 2 bases, leaving 6 bases of the junction unmatched. The CDR3 nucleotides read TGCGCCAGCAGCCAATTAGCGGGGGGGCCGGTCACCGGGGAGCTGTTTTTT. This translates into CASSQLAGGPVTGELFF.

V usage is TRBV5-4 and J usage is TRBJ2-3; possibly TRBD1 for D (6 bases). Trimming removed 4 bases at V and 0 bases at J, with 12 bases between. In germline, CDR1 is SGHNT, CDR2 YYREEE (reference sequence). This CDR3 region has 15 residues. The CDR3, as DNA: TGTGCCAGCAGCCCGGACAGAGAAAGCACAGATACGCAGTATTTT. Translation: CASSPDRESTDTQYF.

V usage is TRBV4-1 and J usage is TRBJ2-2, with 10 bases fitting TRBD1. Germline-derived CDR1 and CDR2 are MGHRA and YSYEKL. This CDR3 is 15 amino acids long. V lost 5 bases, J lost 5 bases, and 5 bases stayed unmatched. In DNA form, the CDR3 reads TGCGCCAGCAGCTATAGGACAGGGGGTACCGGGGAGCTGTTTTTT. Translating gives CASSYRTGGTGELFF.